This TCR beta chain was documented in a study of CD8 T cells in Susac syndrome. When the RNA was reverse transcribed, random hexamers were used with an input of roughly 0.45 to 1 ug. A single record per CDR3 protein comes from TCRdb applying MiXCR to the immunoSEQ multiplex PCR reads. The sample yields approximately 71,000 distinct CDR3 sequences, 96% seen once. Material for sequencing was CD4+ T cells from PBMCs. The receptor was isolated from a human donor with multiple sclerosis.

The CDR3 reads CASIANWSPSQETQYF. CDR3 DNA sequence: TGTGCCAGCATCGCCAATTGGTCACCATCCCAAGAGACCCAGTACTTC. V is TRBV7-9 and J is TRBJ2-5; D is unresolved. The CDR3 has 16 residues. Germline CDR1 reads SEHNR; CDR2 reads FQNEAQ (reference sequence). Trimming removed 7 bases at V and 1 base at J, with 19 bases between.